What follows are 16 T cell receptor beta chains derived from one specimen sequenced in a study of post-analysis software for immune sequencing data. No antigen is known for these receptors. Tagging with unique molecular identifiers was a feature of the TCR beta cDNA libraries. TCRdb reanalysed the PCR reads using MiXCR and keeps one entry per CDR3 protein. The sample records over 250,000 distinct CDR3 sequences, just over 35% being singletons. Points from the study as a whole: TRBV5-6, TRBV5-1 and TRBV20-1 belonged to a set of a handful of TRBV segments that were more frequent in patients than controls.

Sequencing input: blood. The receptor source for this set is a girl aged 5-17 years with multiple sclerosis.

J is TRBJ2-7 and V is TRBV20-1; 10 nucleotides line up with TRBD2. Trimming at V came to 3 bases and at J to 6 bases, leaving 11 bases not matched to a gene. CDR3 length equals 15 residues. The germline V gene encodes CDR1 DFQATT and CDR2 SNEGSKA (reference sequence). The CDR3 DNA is TGCAGTGCTAGCGAGCGGGAGGGCCGCAATAGCGAGCAGTACTTC. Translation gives CSASEREGRNSEQYF.

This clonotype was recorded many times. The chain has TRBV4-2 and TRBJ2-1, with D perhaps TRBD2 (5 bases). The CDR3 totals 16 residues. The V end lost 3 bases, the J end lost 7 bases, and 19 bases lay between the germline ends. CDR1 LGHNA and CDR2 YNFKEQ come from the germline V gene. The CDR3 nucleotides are TGTGCCAGCAGCCAGGAGGCCCGACTGGGTCGAAATGAGCAGTTCTTC. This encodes CASSQEARLGRNEQFF.

CDR3 DNA: TGTGCCAGCAGTTCCCACGGATCCTACGAGCAGTACTTC. Protein sequence: CASSSHGSYEQYF. The chain links TRBV12-3 or TRBV12-4 to TRBJ2-7; D remains unclear. This CDR3 region has 13 residues. The V end was cut by 4 bases, the J end by 1 base, with 8 bases between.

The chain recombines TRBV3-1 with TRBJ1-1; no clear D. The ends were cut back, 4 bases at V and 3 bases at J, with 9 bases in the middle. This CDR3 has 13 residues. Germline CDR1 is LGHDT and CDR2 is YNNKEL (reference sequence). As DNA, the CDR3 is TGTGCCAGCAGCCCCGCCCCGGACACTGAAGCTTTCTTT. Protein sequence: CASSPAPDTEAFF.

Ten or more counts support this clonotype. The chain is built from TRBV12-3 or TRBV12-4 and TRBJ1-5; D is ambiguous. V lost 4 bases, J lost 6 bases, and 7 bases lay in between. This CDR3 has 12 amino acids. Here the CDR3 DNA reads TGTGCCAGCAGTTACCACACTCAGCCCCAGCATTTT. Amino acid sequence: CASSYHTQPQHF.

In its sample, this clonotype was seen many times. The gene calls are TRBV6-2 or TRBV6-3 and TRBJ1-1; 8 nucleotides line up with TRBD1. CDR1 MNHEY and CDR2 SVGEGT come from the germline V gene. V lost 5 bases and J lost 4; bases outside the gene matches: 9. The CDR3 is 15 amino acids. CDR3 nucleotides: TGTGCCAGCAGTGGAACAGGGGGGGCGAGCACTGAAGCTTTCTTT. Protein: CASSGTGGASTEAFF.

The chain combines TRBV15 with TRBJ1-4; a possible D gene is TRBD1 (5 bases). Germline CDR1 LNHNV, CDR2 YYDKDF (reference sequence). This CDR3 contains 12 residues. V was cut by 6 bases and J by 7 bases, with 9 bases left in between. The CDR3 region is CATSRRGEKLFF. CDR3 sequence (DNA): TGTGCCACCAGTCGGAGGGGTGAAAAACTGTTTTTT.

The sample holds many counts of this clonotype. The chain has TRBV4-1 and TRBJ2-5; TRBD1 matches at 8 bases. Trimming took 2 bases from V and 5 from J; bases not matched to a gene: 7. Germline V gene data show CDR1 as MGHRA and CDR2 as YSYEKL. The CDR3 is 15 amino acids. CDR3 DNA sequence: TGCGCCAGCAGCCAACCTCCAGGGGGCCCGGAGACCCAGTACTTC. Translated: CASSQPPGGPETQYF.

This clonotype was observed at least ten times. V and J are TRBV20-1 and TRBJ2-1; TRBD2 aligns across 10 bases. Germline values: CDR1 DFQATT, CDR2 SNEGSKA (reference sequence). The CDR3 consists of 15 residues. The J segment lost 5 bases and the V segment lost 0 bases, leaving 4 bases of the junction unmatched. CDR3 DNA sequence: TGCAGTGCTAGAGACGGACTAGCGGATAACAATGAGCAGTTCTTC. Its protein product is CSARDGLADNNEQFF.

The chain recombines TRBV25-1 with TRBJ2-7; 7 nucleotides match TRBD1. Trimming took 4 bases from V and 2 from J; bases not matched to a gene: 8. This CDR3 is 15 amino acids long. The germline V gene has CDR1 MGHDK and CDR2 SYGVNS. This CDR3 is CASSANRDRPYEQYF. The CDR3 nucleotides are TGTGCCAGCAGTGCCAACCGGGACAGACCCTACGAGCAGTACTTC.

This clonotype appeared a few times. This chain's CDR3 is CATSRMGPGLVTDTQYF. The DNA for the CDR3 is TGTGCCACCAGCAGAATGGGGCCAGGGTTGGTCACAGATACGCAGTATTTT. This chain uses TRBV15 with TRBJ2-3; TRBD1 might be the D (5 bases). Germline assignment: CDR1 LNHNV and CDR2 YYDKDF (reference sequence). The CDR3 consists of 17 residues. The V end was cut by 2 bases, the J end by 2 bases, with 17 bases between.

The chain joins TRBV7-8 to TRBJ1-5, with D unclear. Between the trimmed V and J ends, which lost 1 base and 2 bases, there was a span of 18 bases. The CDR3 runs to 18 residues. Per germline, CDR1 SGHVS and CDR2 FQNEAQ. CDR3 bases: TGTGCCAGCAGCTTAGGAAGGAGCGGGGAATATGGCAATCAGCCCCAGCATTTT. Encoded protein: CASSLGRSGEYGNQPQHF.

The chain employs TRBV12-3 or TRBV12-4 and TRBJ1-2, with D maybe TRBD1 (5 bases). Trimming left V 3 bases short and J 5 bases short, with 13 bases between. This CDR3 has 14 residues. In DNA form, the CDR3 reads TGTGCCAGCAGTTTGGTCCAGGGCTTTTATGGCTACACCTTC. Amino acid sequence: CASSLVQGFYGYTF.

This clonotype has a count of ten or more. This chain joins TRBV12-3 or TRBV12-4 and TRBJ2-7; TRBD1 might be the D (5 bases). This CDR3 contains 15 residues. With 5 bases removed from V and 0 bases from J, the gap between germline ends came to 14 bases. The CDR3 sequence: CASSRQILFSYEQYF. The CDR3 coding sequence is TGTGCCAGCAGTCGACAGATCCTCTTCTCCTACGAGCAGTACTTC.

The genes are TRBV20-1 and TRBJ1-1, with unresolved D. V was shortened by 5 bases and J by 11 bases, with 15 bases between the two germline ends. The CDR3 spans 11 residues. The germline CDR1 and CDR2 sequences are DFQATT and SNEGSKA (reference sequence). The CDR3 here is CSASGLLGAFF. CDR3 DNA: TGCAGTGCTTCCGGTTTACTAGGCGCTTTCTTT.

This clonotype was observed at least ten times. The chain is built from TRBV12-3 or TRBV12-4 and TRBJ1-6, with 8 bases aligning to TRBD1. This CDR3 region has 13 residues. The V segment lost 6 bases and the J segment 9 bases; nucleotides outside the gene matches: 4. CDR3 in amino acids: CASRRQGASPLHF. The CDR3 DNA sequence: TGTGCCAGCAGAAGGCAGGGGGCTTCACCCCTCCACTTT.